This TCR beta chain was retrieved from a study of CD4 T cells in relation to SARS-CoV-2 and coronaviruses. Some clones are missing from TCRdb's copy, which holds only in-frame ones; the method was immunoSEQ multiplex PCR. The repertoire holds 68,000 or so clones, with over 85% as singletons. Unexposed donor CD4+ T cells date from about 2011-2018, before the COVID-19 pandemic. CDR3 length: 13 amino acids. The V gene lost 0 bases and the J gene lost 6 bases, with 7 bases spanning the gap. The germline CDR1 and CDR2 sequences are LGHNA and YNFKEQ. The sample taken for sequencing was naive CD4+ T cells from PBMCs. Subset reported: naive CD4+ T cells isolated by negative enrichment. This TCR was sampled from a human donor in good health. The chain carries TRBV4-2 and TRBJ2-3; D uncertain. CDR3 in amino acids: CASSQDLGDTQYF. In DNA form, the CDR3 reads TGTGCCAGCAGCCAAGATTTGGGGGATACGCAGTATTTT.